Below, 17 T cell receptor beta chains from the same sample are listed, as sequenced in a study of blood T cell repertoires in COVID-19. The assay was immunoSEQ multiplex PCR, and TCRdb's table has in-frame clones only and misses some. The sample carries about 62,000 clones, around 79% recorded once. Sequencing was performed on peripheral blood. All receptors come from a man aged 55-75 years with acute or convalescent COVID-19.

The rearrangement uses TRBV4-1 and TRBJ1-5; 11 nucleotides match TRBD1. Germline loops: CDR1 MGHRA, CDR2 YSYEKL. The CDR3 sequence is 15 residues long. V shed 4 bases, J shed 10 bases, and the junction held 9 bases outside the gene matches. The CDR3 is CASSRGGTGGAPQHF. CDR3 sequence (DNA): TGCGCCAGCAGCCGAGGAGGGACAGGGGGGGCCCCCCAGCATTTT.

As regards this clone: Relative to the germline gene, one junction end is altered; a read error may explain this. The chain is built from TRBV6-1 and TRBJ1-6; 7 bases align to TRBD1. CDR1 is MNHNS and CDR2 is SASEGT in the germline V gene. The CDR3 is 16 amino acids. The CDR3 nucleotides read TGTGCCAGCCGTGACACAGGGGCGAAGGGGCAGCCACCCCTCCACTTT. Residues: CASRDTGAKGQPPLHF.

This clone came up a few times. The chain couples TRBV9 to TRBJ2-3; 7 bases are shared with TRBD2. The CDR3 runs 18 residues. Germline CDR1 SGDLS, CDR2 YYNGEE. Trimming at V came to 0 bases and at J to 7 bases, leaving 17 bases not matched to a gene. The CDR3, as DNA: TGTGCCAGCAGCGTAGCCAGAGGAGGGGCTAGCGGATCGAATACGCAGTATTTT. Residues: CASSVARGGASGSNTQYF.

The chain carries TRBV28 and TRBJ2-7; possibly TRBD1 for D (5 bases). Trimming took 4 bases from V and 5 from J, leaving 15 bases between them. From germline, CDR1 is MDHEN and CDR2 SYDVKM. There are 14 residues in the CDR3. CDR3 sequence (DNA): TGTGCCAGCAGTTCGAGCAGGGAAGGGAACGAGCAGTACTTC. Amino acids: CASSSSREGNEQYF.

The rearrangement uses TRBV5-5 and TRBJ1-4; 7 bases are shared with TRBD1. V was clipped by 4 bases and J by 5 bases; unmatched bases: 8. This CDR3 comprises 15 residues. The germline CDR1 and CDR2 sequences are SGHKS and YYEKEE (reference sequence). The chain's CDR3 is CASSPQGQFNEKLFF. CDR3 nucleotides: TGTGCCAGCAGCCCCCAGGGACAGTTCAATGAAAAACTGTTTTTT.

The chain is built from TRBV27 and TRBJ2-3, with 12 nucleotides matching TRBD2. Germline lookup yields CDR1 MNHEY and CDR2 SMNVEV (reference sequence). The CDR3 is 15 amino acids. V trimming: 5 bases; J trimming: 5 bases; junction bases outside the gene matches: 5. The CDR3 here is CASSTRLAGEDTQYF. CDR3 nucleotides: TGTGCCAGCAGTACCCGACTAGCGGGAGAAGATACGCAGTATTTT.

The chain links TRBV28 to TRBJ2-7, with D possibly TRBD2 on 5 matching bases. From germline, CDR1 is MDHEN and CDR2 SYDVKM. This CDR3 is built from 13 residues. V shed 2 bases and J shed 7 bases, with 12 bases lying between them. The CDR3: CASSLEGPKEQYF. The CDR3 nucleotides are TGTGCCAGCAGTTTAGAGGGTCCTAAGGAGCAGTACTTC.

The CDR3: CASSFYGNSYEQYF. DNA for the CDR3: TGTGCCAGCAGTTTTTACGGGAACTCCTACGAGCAGTACTTC. The gene calls are TRBV28 and TRBJ2-7; D is possibly TRBD2 (5 bases). The V end was cut by 3 bases, the J end by 0 bases, with 9 bases between. The CDR3 is 14 amino acids. Germline V gene data show CDR1 as MDHEN and CDR2 as SYDVKM.

CDR3: CASSGTAWNEQFF. As DNA, the CDR3 is TGTGCCAGCAGCGGGACAGCCTGGAATGAGCAGTTCTTC. The chain joins TRBV2 to TRBJ2-1; 7 bases are a match to TRBD1. The germline CDR1 and CDR2 sequences are SNHLY and FYNNEI. V shed 6 bases, J shed 7 bases, and the junction held 6 bases outside the gene matches. The CDR3 covers 13 residues.

J is TRBJ2-3 and V is TRBV7-3; D perhaps matches TRBD2 (6 bases). The CDR3 sequence is 17 residues long. Trimming removed 3 bases at V and 2 bases at J, with 18 bases between. From germline, CDR1 is SGHTA and CDR2 FQGTGA. The CDR3 sequence is CASSFLRAGNFTDTQYF. CDR3 DNA sequence: TGTGCCAGCAGCTTCCTCCGTGCGGGGAACTTCACAGATACGCAGTATTTT.

This clone was counted a single time. The chain combines TRBV18 with TRBJ2-3, with TRBD2 matching over 9 bases. With 4 bases clipped from V and 1 base from J, the junction kept 0 bases outside the gene matches. This CDR3 region has 14 residues. CDR1 is KGHSH, CDR2 LQKENI, per germline. The CDR3 sequence: CASSRTSGTDTQYF. The CDR3 DNA reads TGTGCCAGCTCACGGACTAGCGGCACAGATACGCAGTATTTT.

The chain employs TRBV5-6 and TRBJ2-4; tentative D call: TRBD2 (5 bases). The CDR3 has 14 residues. Germline V gene sequence: CDR1 SGHDT, CDR2 YYEEEE. V gave up 4 bases and J gave up 0 bases, with 8 bases separating them. DNA for the CDR3: TGTGCCAGCAGCCGGGGTTTAGCCAAAAACATTCAGTACTTC. The encoded protein is CASSRGLAKNIQYF.

Of note for this clone: Different DNA sequences within this sample yield the same CDR3. The chain carries TRBV5-1 and TRBJ2-3; a weak D match, TRBD2 (5 bases). Trimming removed 0 bases from V and 2 bases from J, with 7 bases in between. The CDR3 has 14 residues. Germline V CDR1 and CDR2: SGHRS, YFSETQ. The CDR3 DNA follows: TGCGCCAGCAGCTTGGGAGGGCTCACAGATACGCAGTATTTT. Translated, it gives CASSLGGLTDTQYF.

This clone was detected a few times. The chain joins TRBV5-1 to TRBJ1-4; no clear D gene. Germline CDR1 is SGHRS and CDR2 is YFSETQ. V lost 2 bases and J 3 bases, leaving 8 bases between the germline ends. The CDR3 totals 14 residues. The CDR3 sequence: CASSLTASNEKLFF. The CDR3, as DNA: TGCGCCAGCAGCTTAACAGCCTCTAATGAAAAACTGTTTTTT.

The chain combines TRBV10-1 with TRBJ2-7, with TRBD2 matching over 12 bases. Trimming took 6 bases from V and 2 from J; bases not matched to a gene: 14. The CDR3 totals 18 residues. Germline lookup yields CDR1 WNHNN and CDR2 SYGVQD (reference sequence). The CDR3 protein is CASSVPQVLAGGPYEQYF. The DNA for the CDR3 is TGCGCCAGCAGCGTTCCTCAAGTCCTAGCGGGAGGGCCCTACGAGCAGTACTTC.

This clone was counted between two and nine times. The chain links TRBV11-1 to TRBJ2-7; no definite D call. V shed 6 bases and J shed 4 bases, with 10 bases lying between them. Germline-derived CDR1 and CDR2 are SGHAT and FQDESV (reference sequence). The CDR3 extends over 12 amino acids. CDR3 in amino acids: CASSGIQYEQYF. The CDR3 DNA reads TGTGCCAGCAGTGGTATACAATACGAGCAGTACTTC.

The chain uses TRBV5-1 and TRBJ1-2; TRBD1 matches 10 bases. CDR3 length: 13 amino acids. After removal of 4 bases from V and 6 bases from J, the junction contained 3 bases not matched to a gene. The V gene's germline CDR1 is SGHRS and CDR2 YFSETQ. The CDR3 reads CASSGDRGNGYTF. In DNA form, the CDR3 reads TGCGCCAGCAGCGGGGACAGGGGCAATGGCTACACCTTC.